What follows are 21 T cell receptor beta chains derived from one specimen sequenced in a study of blood T cells in healthy people across ages. The use of a sample-barcoded 5' primer and a J-beta primer mix characterized a second PCR of roughly 6 to 11 cycles. Using its own MiXCR run on the 5' RACE reads, TCRdb lists one record per CDR3 protein. In the table there are about 1.5 million distinct CDR3 sequences, approximately 42% of which are singletons. Sequencing was performed on blood. Receptors were obtained from a young woman in good health.

A few counts support this clonotype. The chain uses TRBV6-1 and TRBJ2-1; 12 positions agree with TRBD2. The CDR3 is 15 amino acids. V lost 5 bases to trimming and J lost 8 bases; unmatched junction nucleotides: 7. Per the germline V gene, CDR1 is MNHNS and CDR2 is SASEGT. DNA of the CDR3: TGTGCCAGCAGTTTACGACGGACTAGCGGGGATGAGCAGTTCTTC. Translated, it gives CASSLRRTSGDEQFF.

As to this clonotype: A much larger clone lies a single base off, so this may be a read error. The V gene is TRBV7-2, the J gene TRBJ2-5, with 10 bases that match TRBD1. V trimming: 1 base; J trimming: 13 bases; junction bases outside the gene matches: 9. This CDR3 has 14 residues. Germline V gene data show CDR1 as SGHTA and CDR2 as FQGNSA. This chain's CDR3 is CASSLGQGASERYF. The CDR3 DNA sequence: TGTGCCAGCAGCTTAGGACAGGGGGCGTCAGAGCGGTACTTC.

The gene calls are TRBV7-9 and TRBJ2-3; the D is unclear. Trimming took off 5 bases at V and 4 bases at J, with 7 bases between the two ends. Germline assignment: CDR1 SEHNR and CDR2 FQNEAQ (reference sequence). The CDR3 extends over 12 amino acids. This CDR3 reads CASSTDSDTQYF. The CDR3 coding sequence is TGTGCCAGCAGCACCGACTCAGATACGCAGTATTTT.

This sequence joins TRBV7-2 and TRBJ2-1; D ambiguous. Trimming took off 0 bases at V and 9 bases at J, with 21 bases between the two ends. Germline-derived CDR1 and CDR2 are SGHTA and FQGNSA. The CDR3 runs to 17 residues. The CDR3 protein is CASSLANPGIGLTEQFF. The CDR3 bases are TGTGCCAGCAGCTTAGCCAACCCAGGTATCGGCCTCACTGAGCAGTTCTTC.

The chain carries TRBV20-1 and TRBJ2-5, with D unresolved. This CDR3 has 16 amino acids. The germline gives CDR1 DFQATT, CDR2 SNEGSKA (reference sequence). Trimming removed 0 bases at V and 1 base at J, with 15 bases between. The CDR3 here is CSARDGAKMTQETQYF. The CDR3, as DNA: TGCAGTGCTAGAGATGGCGCAAAGATGACCCAAGAGACCCAGTACTTC.

CDR3 DNA sequence: TGTGCCAGCAGTTTCCAACAGGGCACTAGCACAGATACGCAGTATTTT. It specifies CASSFQQGTSTDTQYF. The chain is built from TRBV28 and TRBJ2-3, with TRBD1 as a possible D gene (6 bases). The germline V gene has CDR1 MDHEN and CDR2 SYDVKM. V was pared by 3 bases and J by 0 bases, with 13 bases between. The CDR3 totals 16 residues. Combining the CDR3 with reference TRBV28 and TRBJ2-3 gives the whole variable domain DVKVTQSSRYLVKRTGEKVFLECVQDMDHENMFWYRQDPGLGLRLIYFSYDVKMKEKGDIPEGYSVSREKKERFSLILESASTNQTSMYLCASSFQQGTSTDTQYFGPGTRLTVL.

A remark on this clonotype: A much larger clone is a single base away; this may be a read error. The V and J genes are TRBV27 and TRBJ2-3; 8 nucleotides agree with TRBD2. The CDR3 totals 16 residues. J was trimmed by 1 base and V by 8 bases; bases with no gene match: 11. The germline V gene encodes CDR1 MNHEY and CDR2 SMNVEV (reference sequence). This CDR3 reads CASARGGLAGTDTQYF. DNA for the CDR3: TGTGCCAGCGCCCGCGGGGGGCTAGCGGGCACAGATACGCAGTATTTT.

The chain employs TRBV10-2 and TRBJ2-7, with D tentatively TRBD1 (6 bases). Trimming pared 3 bases from V and 5 bases from J, leaving 14 bases between. Germline V gene data show CDR1 as WSHSY and CDR2 as SAAADI. The CDR3 has 14 residues. CDR3 sequence: CASSDQGKTNEQYF. The DNA of the CDR3 is TGCGCCAGCAGTGACCAGGGGAAGACCAACGAGCAGTACTTC.

This clonotype turned up a few times. The chain couples TRBV6-2 or TRBV6-3 to TRBJ1-5, with 9 bases matching TRBD1. The J segment lost 1 base and the V segment lost 3 bases, leaving 4 bases of the junction unmatched. CDR1 is MNHEY and CDR2 is SVGEGT in the germline V gene. The CDR3 sequence is 16 residues long. The CDR3 loop is CASSYRGQGSNQPQHF. CDR3 in DNA: TGTGCCAGCAGTTATCGGGGACAGGGAAGCAATCAGCCCCAGCATTTT.

The V call is TRBV29-1, the J call TRBJ2-6, with D perhaps TRBD2 (5 bases). The CDR3 extends over 16 amino acids. Germline-derived CDR1 and CDR2 are SQVTM and ANQGSEA. The V gene lost 8 bases and the J gene lost 1 base, with 18 bases spanning the gap. The CDR3, as DNA: TGCAGCCCTGGTGGAGGAGGCGAATCTGGGGCCAACGTCCTGACTTTC. It encodes CSPGGGGESGANVLTF.

With respect to this clonotype: One end of the junction is discordant with germline, which a read error may explain. The gene calls are TRBV9 and TRBJ2-7; D unclear. CDR1 and CDR2 (germline): SGDLS, YYNGEE. This CDR3 has 14 amino acids. CDR3 amino acids: CASSVSDTSDEQYF. For the CDR3, the DNA is TGTGCCAGCAGCGTCAGCGACACCTCCGACGAGCAGTACTTC.

The genes are TRBV6-6 and TRBJ2-2; 12 nucleotides match TRBD2. This CDR3 contains 15 residues. CDR1 is MNHNY and CDR2 is SVGAGI in the germline V gene (reference sequence). With V trimmed by 10 bases and J by 4 bases, 7 bases remained unmatched. In DNA, the CDR3 is TGTGCCATTTCCCCGGGACTAGCGGGCACCGGGGAGCTGTTTTTT. Its translation is CAISPGLAGTGELFF.

This clonotype was counted only a few times. CDR3 loop: CASGLVLGPGNYGYTF. CDR3 DNA sequence: TGTGCTAGTGGTTTGGTACTCGGGCCCGGGAACTATGGCTACACCTTC. This rearrangement joins TRBV12-5 to TRBJ1-2; D gene unclear. With 0 bases removed from V and 2 bases from J, the gap between germline ends came to 13 bases. CDR3 length: 16 residues. CDR1 and CDR2 (germline): LGHNT, FRNRAP.

This clonotype was seen more than once but under ten times. A junction boundary mismatches the germline segment, possibly from a read error. The V call is TRBV20-1, the J call TRBJ2-7; 9 nucleotides agree with TRBD2. CDR1 is DFQATT, CDR2 SNEGSKA, per germline (reference sequence). This CDR3 contains 9 residues. CDR3 loop: CGLAYEQYF. DNA of the CDR3: TGTGGACTAGCGTACGAGCAGTACTTC.

The table lists this clonotype with a few counts. This CDR3 reads CASSVGGVDTQYF. The CDR3 region has the DNA TGTGCCAGCAGCGTAGGAGGTGTAGATACGCAGTATTTT. The chain couples TRBV9 to TRBJ2-3; D is uncertain. This CDR3 is built from 13 residues. The V end was cut by 0 bases, the J end by 5 bases, with 7 bases between. The V gene's germline CDR1 is SGDLS and CDR2 YYNGEE.

The chain combines TRBV21-1 with TRBJ2-5; TRBD1 is the table's D call and was not checked against the DNA. TRBV21-1 is classified as a pseudogene. CDR3 length: 15 amino acids. This CDR3 reads CAILGRDRDMETQYF. In nucleotides, the CDR3 is TGTGCCATCCTTGGGCGGGACAGGGACATGGAGACCCAGTACTTC.

V and J are TRBV24-1 and TRBJ2-2; 9 positions match TRBD1. With 4 bases clipped from V and 1 base from J, the junction kept 3 bases outside the gene matches. This CDR3 is 16 amino acids long. The germline V gene encodes CDR1 KGHDR and CDR2 SFDVKD. The CDR3 DNA follows: TGTGCCACCAGTGACAACAGGGGGCAGAACACCGGGGAGCTGTTTTTT. This encodes CATSDNRGQNTGELFF.

This clonotype has at least ten counts. V is TRBV5-1 and J is TRBJ2-5; 9 nucleotides match TRBD2. CDR1 and CDR2 (germline): SGHRS, YFSETQ. With V trimmed by 4 bases and J by 5 bases, 6 bases remained unmatched. The CDR3 has 14 residues. In DNA, the CDR3 is TGCGCCAGCAGCCTTGGGACTAGCATGGAGACCCAGTACTTC. Amino acid sequence: CASSLGTSMETQYF.

This chain joins TRBV9 and TRBJ2-7; 9 nucleotides match TRBD1. J was trimmed by 2 bases and V by 3 bases; bases with no gene match: 6. The germline gives CDR1 SGDLS, CDR2 YYNGEE. This CDR3 comprises 15 residues. In nucleotides, the CDR3 is TGTGCCAGCAGCGACGGGGACAGGGATGCCTACGAGCAGTACTTC. It specifies CASSDGDRDAYEQYF.

This clonotype was observed a few times. This chain connects TRBV5-1 to TRBJ2-4; 7 bases are a match to TRBD1. The CDR3 loop spans 14 amino acids. Germline assignment: CDR1 SGHRS and CDR2 YFSETQ. The trim removed 0 bases at V and 8 bases at J, leaving 5 bases unmatched. The CDR3 nucleotides read TGCGCCAGCAGCTTGGAGTACAGGGGAGACATTCAGTACTTC. Protein: CASSLEYRGDIQYF. The full variable domain, completed using reference TRBV5-1 and TRBJ2-4, is KAGVTQTPRYLIKTRGQQVTLSCSPISGHRSVSWYQQTPGQGLQFLFEYFSETQRNKGNFPGRFSGRQFSNSRSEMNVSTLELGDSALYLCASSLEYRGDIQYFGAGTRLSVL.

This clonotype was seen a few times. This sequence may be a read error, since a much larger clone differs from it by one base. The rearrangement uses TRBV7-2 and TRBJ2-7, with no clear D. This CDR3 contains 14 residues. CDR1 is SGHTA, CDR2 FQGNSA, per germline. V was clipped by 5 bases and J by 0 bases, with 11 bases between them. CDR3 coding DNA: TGTGCCAGCAGCGTAAATCACGGCTCCTACGAGCAGTACTTC. Translation: CASSVNHGSYEQYF.